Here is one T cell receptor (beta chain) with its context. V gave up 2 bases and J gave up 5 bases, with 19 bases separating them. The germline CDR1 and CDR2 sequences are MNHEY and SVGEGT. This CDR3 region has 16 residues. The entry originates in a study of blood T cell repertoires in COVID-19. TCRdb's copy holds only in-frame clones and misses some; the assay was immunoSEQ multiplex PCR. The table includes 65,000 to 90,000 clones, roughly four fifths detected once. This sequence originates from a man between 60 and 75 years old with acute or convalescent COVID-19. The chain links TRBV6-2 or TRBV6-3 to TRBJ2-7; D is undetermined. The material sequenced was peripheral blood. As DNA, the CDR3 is TGTGCCAGCAGTTACCCAGCACCCGACCGGGTCCACGAGCAGTACTTC. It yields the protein CASSYPAPDRVHEQYF.